A single sample is the source of the 19 T cell receptor beta chains below, sequenced in a study of blood T cell repertoires in COVID-19. TCRdb keeps only in-frame clones here, not all; method: immunoSEQ multiplex PCR. Of about 210,000 clones listed, roughly 77% were seen once; the top ten hold around 9%. The sequencing sample was made of PBMCs or T cells enriched from blood (not recorded which). All receptors derive from a man between 35 and 55 years old who had recovered from COVID-19.

This clone turned up a few times. The V call is TRBV3-1 (or the pseudogene TRBV3-2), the J call TRBJ2-7; no clear D. Looked up from germline, CDR1 is LGHDT and CDR2 is YNNKEL (reference sequence). V lost 1 base and J 2 bases, leaving 12 bases between the germline ends. CDR3 length: 15 amino acids. CDR3 protein: CASSQGSSNTYEQYF. The CDR3, as DNA: TGTGCCAGCAGCCAAGGCAGTTCGAATACCTACGAGCAGTACTTC.

V usage is TRBV24-1 and J usage is TRBJ2-2, with 9 bases matching TRBD1. Germline V lookup: CDR1 KGHDR, CDR2 SFDVKD. The junction had 5 bases not matched to a gene; V was cut back by 2 bases and J by 5 bases. The CDR3 has 16 amino acids. This chain's CDR3 is CATSDSDRGGTGELFF. In nucleotides, the CDR3 is TGTGCCACCAGTGATTCGGACAGGGGAGGGACCGGGGAGCTGTTTTTT.

This chain's CDR3 is CASSFFGNYEKLFF. Here the CDR3 DNA reads TGTGCCAGCAGCTTTTTCGGGAATTATGAAAAACTGTTTTTT. This rearrangement joins TRBV11-2 to TRBJ1-4; D unclear. The CDR3 is 14 amino acids. V lost 3 bases, J lost 6 bases, and 11 bases lay in between. Germline V gene lookup returns CDR1 SGHAT and CDR2 FQNNGV.

J is TRBJ2-7 and V is TRBV5-4, with 7 nucleotides matching TRBD1. V was pared by 4 bases and J by 6 bases, with 10 bases of the junction left unmatched. The CDR3 extends over 14 amino acids. Germline CDR1 SGHNT, CDR2 YYREEE (reference sequence). The CDR3 bases are TGTGCCAGCAGCCCGCTAGACAGGGTACGCGAGCAGTACTTC. Protein sequence: CASSPLDRVREQYF.

The table lists this clone with a few counts. The rearrangement joins TRBV5-1 to TRBJ1-6, with a possible D match to TRBD1 (5 bases). V was pared by 0 bases and J by 9 bases, with 19 bases between. The CDR3 is 17 amino acids. Germline CDR1 reads SGHRS; CDR2 reads YFSETQ. CDR3 region: CASSLEGPGRVGSPLHF. In DNA, the CDR3 is TGCGCCAGCAGCTTGGAAGGGCCGGGCAGGGTTGGTTCACCCCTCCACTTT.

This clone was seen a single time. The J gene is TRBJ2-7, the V gene TRBV12-3 or TRBV12-4, with D perhaps matching TRBD1 (6 bases). The CDR3 is 13 amino acids. V was pared by 6 bases and J by 6 bases, with 15 bases between. CDR3 in amino acids: CASSSQGFGEQYF. CDR3 sequence (DNA): TGTGCCAGCAGCTCCCAGGGGTTCGGCGAGCAGTACTTC.

The V and J genes are TRBV5-4 and TRBJ1-3; D gene uncertain. The CDR3 spans 14 residues. Trimming stripped 4 bases from V and 0 bases from J, with 8 bases between. Germline loops: CDR1 SGHNT, CDR2 YYREEE (reference sequence). CDR3 in DNA: TGTGCCAGCAGCATCGACAACTCTGGAAACACCATATATTTT. It specifies CASSIDNSGNTIYF.

The chain uses TRBV5-1 and TRBJ2-4, with 11 bases aligning to TRBD1. The trim removed 7 bases at V and 3 bases at J, leaving 6 bases unmatched. Looked up from germline, CDR1 is SGHRS and CDR2 is YFSETQ. This CDR3 region has 15 residues. The CDR3 protein is CASGDGTGGKNIQYF. Written as DNA, the CDR3 is TGCGCCAGCGGGGATGGGACAGGGGGCAAAAACATTCAGTACTTC.

A few counts support this clone. V and J are TRBV6-4 and TRBJ2-2; D unclear. With 0 bases removed from V and 11 bases from J, the gap between germline ends came to 10 bases. Germline CDR1 MRHNA, CDR2 SNTAGT. This CDR3 has 13 residues. CDR3 sequence: CASSDSRQRELFF. The CDR3 DNA reads as TGTGCCAGCAGTGACTCGAGGCAGAGAGAGCTGTTTTTT.

CDR3 nucleotides: TGTGCCAGCGTATACAGGGAGAACTATGGCTACACCTTC. Protein: CASVYRENYGYTF. This chain connects TRBV12-3 or TRBV12-4 to TRBJ1-2; maybe TRBD1 (6 bases). V was pared by 8 bases and J by 2 bases, with 12 bases between. This CDR3 contains 13 residues.

The chain couples TRBV5-4 to TRBJ1-2, with 10 positions matching TRBD1. The CDR3 is made up of 14 amino acids. The germline V gene has CDR1 SGHNT and CDR2 YYREEE (reference sequence). Germline trimming cut 3 bases from V and 8 bases from J; bases unmatched to any gene: 7. The CDR3 loop reads CASSSGTGVSGYTF. DNA for the CDR3: TGTGCCAGCAGCTCCGGGACAGGGGTTAGCGGCTACACCTTC.

V usage is TRBV6-6 and J usage is TRBJ2-1, with 12 bases that match TRBD2. Germline V CDR1 and CDR2: MNHNY, SVGAGI (reference sequence). Germline trimming cut 8 bases from V and 1 base from J; bases unmatched to any gene: 9. This CDR3 comprises 17 residues. The CDR3 spells CASRLAGGPLSYNEQFF. The CDR3, as DNA: TGTGCCAGCCGTCTAGCGGGGGGGCCTTTATCCTACAATGAGCAGTTCTTC.

The chain employs TRBV4-1 and TRBJ2-1; tentatively, D is TRBD2 (5 bases). Germline V gene data show CDR1 as MGHRA and CDR2 as YSYEKL. The ends were cut back, 0 bases at V and 4 bases at J, with 7 bases in the middle. There are 14 residues in the CDR3. The CDR3 DNA is TGCGCCAGCAGCCAAGACTGGGAGTACAATGAGCAGTTCTTC. This codes for CASSQDWEYNEQFF.

V is TRBV2 and J is TRBJ1-1; no clear D gene. V was shortened by 6 bases and J by 2 bases, with 10 bases between the two germline ends. Germline lookup yields CDR1 SNHLY and CDR2 FYNNEI. This CDR3 comprises 13 residues. CDR3 sequence: CASRPLGNTEAFF. In DNA form, the CDR3 reads TGTGCCAGCAGACCCCTGGGCAACACTGAAGCTTTCTTT.

The CDR3 loop reads CASRTGGAEAFF. The CDR3, as DNA: TGTGCCAGCCGGACAGGGGGCGCGGAAGCTTTCTTT. The chain has TRBV12-3 or TRBV12-4 and TRBJ1-1; TRBD1 matches at 11 bases. The V gene end was trimmed by 8 bases and the J gene end by 8 bases; junction bases not matched to a gene: 4. The CDR3 length is 12 residues.

The V and J genes are TRBV6-5 and TRBJ1-3, with TRBD1 as a possible D gene (5 bases). Germline CDR1 and CDR2: MNHEY and SVGAGI. V was cut by 6 bases and J by 0 bases, with 12 bases left in between. The CDR3 totals 15 residues. In DNA form, the CDR3 reads TGTGCCAGCAGGATGCAGGGCCTCTCTGGAAACACCATATATTTT. Its protein is CASRMQGLSGNTIYF.

J is TRBJ1-1 and V is TRBV7-2; D may be TRBD1 (5 bases). Trimming took off 4 bases at V and 3 bases at J, with 12 bases between the two ends. Germline V lookup: CDR1 SGHTA, CDR2 FQGNSA. The CDR3 has 14 amino acids. In DNA form, the CDR3 reads TGTGCCAGCAGCTGGGATGCGGGGGACACTGAAGCTTTCTTT. The encoded protein is CASSWDAGDTEAFF.

The chain combines TRBV29-1 with TRBJ2-1, with no clear D. The CDR3 loop spans 14 amino acids. V shed 7 bases and J shed 2 bases, with 15 bases lying between them. Germline assignment: CDR1 SQVTM and CDR2 ANQGSEA. The CDR3 DNA follows: TGCAGCGCCCCTTGGAGTGCCCCCTACAATGAGCAGTTCTTC. Its translation is CSAPWSAPYNEQFF.

CDR3 coding DNA: TGCAGCGCTGTAAGGGACAATGGCTACACCTTC. It codes for CSAVRDNGYTF. The rearrangement links TRBV29-1 to TRBJ1-2; tentative D call: TRBD1 (6 bases). CDR1 is SQVTM and CDR2 is ANQGSEA in the germline V gene. The CDR3 runs to 11 residues. Between the trimmed V and J ends, which lost 7 bases and 6 bases, there was a span of 12 bases.